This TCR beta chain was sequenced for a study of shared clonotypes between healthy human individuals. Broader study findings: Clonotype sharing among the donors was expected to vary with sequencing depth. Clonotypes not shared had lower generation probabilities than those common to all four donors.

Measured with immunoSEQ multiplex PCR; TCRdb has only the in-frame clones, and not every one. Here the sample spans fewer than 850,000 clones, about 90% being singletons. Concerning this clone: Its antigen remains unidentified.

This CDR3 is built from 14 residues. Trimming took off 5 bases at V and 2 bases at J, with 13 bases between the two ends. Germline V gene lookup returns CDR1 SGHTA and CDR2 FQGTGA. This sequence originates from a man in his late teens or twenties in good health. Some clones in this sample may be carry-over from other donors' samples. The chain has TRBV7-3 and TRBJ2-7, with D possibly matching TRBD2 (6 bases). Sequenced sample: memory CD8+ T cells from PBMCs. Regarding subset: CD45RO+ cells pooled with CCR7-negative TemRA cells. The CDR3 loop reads CASSPGTGAYEQYF. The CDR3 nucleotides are TGTGCCAGCAGCCCCGGGACGGGGGCCTACGAGCAGTACTTC.